The 27 T cell receptor beta chains listed next were all sequenced from one sample in a study of multiple sclerosis patients with progressive multifocal leukoencephalopathy. The time point here: before natalizumab initiation. Some clones are missing from TCRdb's copy, which holds only in-frame ones; the method was immunoSEQ multiplex PCR. The table lists tens of thousands of clones, around 90% of them singletons. Source material: PBMCs. These receptor sequences come from a human donor with multiple sclerosis.

The genes are TRBV4-2 and TRBJ1-5, with TRBD1 matching over 10 bases. CDR1 and CDR2 from the germline V gene are LGHNA and YNFKEQ. This CDR3 spans 16 amino acids. With V trimmed by 5 bases and J by 0 bases, 4 bases remained unmatched. As DNA, the CDR3 is TGTGCCAGCAGCTTAAGGGACAGGGGTAGCAATCAGCCCCAGCATTTT. It yields the protein CASSLRDRGSNQPQHF.

The rearrangement joins TRBV6-5 to TRBJ1-2; the match to TRBD1 covers 8 bases. This CDR3 contains 13 residues. Germline assignment: CDR1 MNHEY and CDR2 SVGAGI. J gave up 6 bases and V 4 bases, and 4 bases lay outside the gene matches. The CDR3 reads CASSLPTGDGYTF. DNA for the CDR3: TGTGCCAGCAGTTTGCCGACAGGGGATGGCTACACCTTC.

The chain has TRBV6-6 and TRBJ2-3; perhaps TRBD1 as D (6 bases). The germline V gene has CDR1 MNHNY and CDR2 SVGAGI (reference sequence). The CDR3 spans 15 residues. Trimming pared 8 bases from V and 2 bases from J, leaving 17 bases between. For the CDR3, the DNA is TGTGCCAGCGCTTCTTCCCGGACAGACACAGATACGCAGTATTTT. This gives the protein CASASSRTDTDTQYF.

The J gene is TRBJ2-7, the V gene TRBV5-5; D unresolved. CDR1 SGHKS and CDR2 YYEKEE come from the germline V gene (reference sequence). The CDR3 extends over 15 amino acids. Trimming took off 1 base at V and 0 bases at J, with 11 bases between the two ends. The CDR3 loop is CASSLMHGSSYEQYF. Written as DNA, the CDR3 is TGTGCCAGCAGCTTGATGCACGGCAGCTCCTACGAGCAGTACTTC.

V gene TRBV27 combines with J gene TRBJ1-2, with 9 positions matching TRBD1. After removal of 5 bases from V and 8 bases from J, the junction contained 9 bases not matched to a gene. Germline V gene lookup returns CDR1 MNHEY and CDR2 SMNVEV (reference sequence). The CDR3 loop spans 14 amino acids. The CDR3 spells CASSPTTGGRGYTF. For the CDR3, the DNA is TGTGCCAGCAGTCCAACCACAGGGGGCCGAGGCTACACCTTC.

The chain links TRBV9 to TRBJ1-1; D call uncertain. CDR1 is SGDLS, CDR2 YYNGEE, per germline. The CDR3 sequence is 13 residues long. V lost 1 base to trimming and J lost 4 bases, with 8 bases between them. The DNA for the CDR3 is TGTGCCAGCAGCGTATCGGCTAGCACTGAAGCTTTCTTT. Residues: CASSVSASTEAFF. The full variable domain, with the rest looked up from reference TRBV9 and TRBJ1-1, is DSGVTQTPKHLITATGQRVTLRCSPRSGDLSVYWYQQSLDQGLQFLIQYYNGEERAKGNILERFSAQQFPDLHSELNLSSLELGDSALYFCASSVSASTEAFFGQGTRLTVV.

This clone was seen only a few times. V usage is TRBV9 and J usage is TRBJ2-1, with TRBD1 as a possible D gene (5 bases). CDR1 and CDR2 from the germline V gene are SGDLS and YYNGEE. There are 16 residues in the CDR3. The V end lost 3 bases, the J end lost 9 bases, and 22 bases lay between the germline ends. The CDR3 region is CASSAEDIRGQSEQFF. CDR3 sequence (DNA): TGTGCCAGCAGCGCAGAGGACATCAGAGGCCAGAGTGAGCAGTTCTTC.

V gene TRBV5-6 combines with J gene TRBJ1-5; TRBD1 matches at 9 bases. Per germline, CDR1 SGHDT and CDR2 YYEEEE. V was pared by 3 bases and J by 0 bases, with 1 base of the junction left unmatched. The CDR3 is 15 residues long. The CDR3 reads CASSWTGDSNQPQHF. The CDR3 coding sequence is TGTGCCAGCAGCTGGACAGGGGATAGCAATCAGCCCCAGCATTTT.

This chain uses TRBV7-2 with TRBJ2-1; 11 bases fit TRBD2. V lost 5 bases and J lost 7; bases outside the gene matches: 7. The CDR3 runs 15 residues. Germline V lookup: CDR1 SGHTA, CDR2 FQGNSA. The CDR3 sequence is CASSKTSGEWNEQFF. CDR3 bases: TGTGCCAGCAGCAAGACTAGCGGGGAATGGAATGAGCAGTTCTTC.

This clone showed up just once. Relative to the germline gene, one junction end is altered; a read error may explain this. This chain links TRBV5-6 with TRBJ1-1, with 7 bases that match TRBD1. This CDR3 has 14 residues. Germline V gene data show CDR1 as SGHDT and CDR2 as YYEEEE. CDR3 sequence: CGSSSGTDYTEAFF. CDR3 sequence (DNA): TGTGGCAGCAGCTCCGGGACAGATTACACTGAAGCTTTCTTT.

This chain links TRBV2 with TRBJ1-4; D unclear. The germline CDR1 and CDR2 sequences are SNHLY and FYNNEI. This CDR3 contains 14 residues. Deletions cut 0 bases from V and 4 bases from J, with 6 bases between. CDR3 sequence: CASSEAAGNEKLFF. CDR3 sequence (DNA): TGTGCCAGCAGTGAAGCGGCCGGTAATGAAAAACTGTTTTTT.

The chain is built from TRBV27 and TRBJ1-5; D perhaps matches TRBD1 (6 bases). Trimming shortened V by 5 bases and J by 3 bases, and 20 bases separated the two germline ends. CDR3 length: 17 amino acids. The germline gives CDR1 MNHEY, CDR2 SMNVEV (reference sequence). DNA of the CDR3: TGTGCCAGCAGTCCCCAGACAGGAGCCCTACTCAATCAGCCCCAGCATTTT. Its protein is CASSPQTGALLNQPQHF.

V and J are TRBV7-2 and TRBJ2-7; no definite D call. The CDR3 spans 13 residues. Deletions cut 1 base from V and 4 bases from J, with 8 bases between. Germline CDR1 and CDR2: SGHTA and FQGNSA. The CDR3 is CASSLVQQYEQYF. The DNA for the CDR3 is TGTGCCAGCAGCTTAGTTCAGCAGTACGAGCAGTACTTC.

This clone was counted a single time. This chain links TRBV4-2 with TRBJ2-7; D unresolved. In germline, CDR1 is LGHNA, CDR2 YNFKEQ. Trimming cost V 0 bases and J 4 bases, with 10 bases left between them. There are 14 residues in the CDR3. CDR3: CASSQEFQGYEQYF. In DNA, the CDR3 is TGTGCCAGCAGCCAAGAATTCCAAGGATACGAGCAGTACTTC.

The CDR3 region is CASSGDSRSYNEQFF. DNA of the CDR3: TGCGCCAGCAGCGGGGACAGCCGCTCCTACAATGAGCAGTTCTTC. V gene TRBV5-1 combines with J gene TRBJ2-1; 7 bases agree with TRBD1. The CDR3 consists of 15 residues. The germline V gene has CDR1 SGHRS and CDR2 YFSETQ. Unmatched junction bases numbered 4, after V lost 4 bases and J lost 0 bases.

This clone was seen a few times. This chain uses TRBV6-5 with TRBJ2-7; D call uncertain. Germline V gene data show CDR1 as MNHEY and CDR2 as SVGAGI. CDR3 length: 11 residues. V lost 5 bases, J lost 7 bases, and 9 bases lay in between. Written as DNA, the CDR3 is TGTGCCAGCAGTCCCGGGCGGGAGCAGTACTTC. Residues: CASSPGREQYF.

V gene TRBV11-2 combines with J gene TRBJ2-1; TRBD2 agrees at 10 bases. Trimming cost V 5 bases and J 6 bases; bases outside gene matches: 13. This CDR3 spans 17 amino acids. Germline CDR1 SGHAT, CDR2 FQNNGV. The CDR3 coding sequence is TGTGCCAGCAGCCAGGACCTGGCTAGCGGGAGCCCCAATGAGCAGTTCTTC. Its translation is CASSQDLASGSPNEQFF.

This clone turned up a few times. This chain uses TRBV6-1 with TRBJ1-1; a possible D gene is TRBD1 (5 bases). Germline values: CDR1 MNHNS, CDR2 SASEGT. The CDR3 is 13 amino acids. Trimming took 5 bases from V and 4 from J, leaving 11 bases between them. This CDR3 is CASSQGVLTEAFF. CDR3 nucleotides: TGTGCCAGCAGTCAAGGGGTACTCACTGAAGCTTTCTTT.

V is TRBV11-2 and J is TRBJ1-6, with TRBD1 identical over 8 bases. Per germline, CDR1 SGHAT and CDR2 FQNNGV. The CDR3 covers 14 residues. The V segment lost 5 bases and the J segment 11 bases; nucleotides outside the gene matches: 8. The CDR3: CASSVDRAIPPLHF. The CDR3 nucleotides read TGTGCCAGCAGCGTGGACAGGGCAATCCCACCCCTCCACTTT.

The table lists this clone with a few counts. The V gene is TRBV4-3, the J gene TRBJ1-3; TRBD1 aligns across 8 bases. CDR1 is LGHNA and CDR2 is YSLEER in the germline V gene. The CDR3 spans 19 residues. V lost 0 bases to trimming and J lost 0 bases; unmatched junction nucleotides: 10. The CDR3 DNA is TGCGCCAGCAGCCAAGAGCCCAATGGACAGGGCAACTCTGGAAACACCATATATTTT. It codes for CASSQEPNGQGNSGNTIYF.

This rearrangement joins TRBV19 to TRBJ2-1; 8 bases are a match to TRBD1. The CDR3 loop spans 15 amino acids. Germline trimming cut 7 bases from V and 7 bases from J; bases unmatched to any gene: 12. The germline CDR1 and CDR2 sequences are LNHDA and SQIVND (reference sequence). The CDR3 sequence is CASTLSVTGVNEQFF. In nucleotides, the CDR3 is TGTGCCAGTACTTTGTCTGTGACAGGGGTGAATGAGCAGTTCTTC.

The chain is built from TRBV2 and TRBJ2-2, with D perhaps TRBD1 or TRBD2 (5 bases each). The length of the CDR3 is 16 residues. The germline gives CDR1 SNHLY, CDR2 FYNNEI. Deletions cut 3 bases from V and 5 bases from J, with 16 bases between. The CDR3 coding sequence is TGTGCCAGCAGTGATCTAGGGACCTCCCCAACCGGGGAGCTGTTTTTT. Translation gives CASSDLGTSPTGELFF.

This clone was counted a few times. The V and J genes are TRBV7-9 and TRBJ1-2; possibly TRBD1 for D (6 bases). The germline V gene encodes CDR1 SEHNR and CDR2 FQNEAQ (reference sequence). The CDR3 consists of 13 residues. Deletions cut 4 bases from V and 6 bases from J, with 12 bases between. This CDR3 is CASSSGQSNGYTF. CDR3 DNA: TGTGCCAGCAGCTCGGGACAAAGCAATGGCTACACCTTC. The whole variable domain, remainder taken from reference TRBV7-9 and TRBJ1-2, is DTGVSQNPRHKITKRGQNVTFRCDPISEHNRLYWYRQTLGQGPEFLTYFQNEAQLEKSRLLSDRFSAERPKGSFSTLEIQRTEQGDSAMYLCASSSGQSNGYTFGSGTRLTVV.

The chain recombines TRBV19 with TRBJ1-2; D unclear. The CDR3 has 12 residues. The V gene lost 6 bases and the J gene lost 7 bases, with 12 bases spanning the gap. The germline V gene has CDR1 LNHDA and CDR2 SQIVND (reference sequence). The CDR3 DNA follows: TGTGCCAGTAGCCTCGGTGGGCTTGGCTACACCTTC. Protein product: CASSLGGLGYTF.

The chain uses TRBV6-5 and TRBJ1-1; D is ambiguous. Trimming stripped 2 bases from V and 8 bases from J, with 6 bases between. Germline V gene lookup returns CDR1 MNHEY and CDR2 SVGAGI. This CDR3 is built from 11 residues. The CDR3 loop reads CASSYRREAFF. The DNA for the CDR3 is TGTGCCAGCAGTTACCGAAGAGAAGCTTTCTTT.

J is TRBJ2-3 and V is TRBV4-2; possibly TRBD2 for D (5 bases). This CDR3 spans 14 amino acids. Germline V gene sequence: CDR1 LGHNA, CDR2 YNFKEQ. Deletions cut 0 bases from V and 6 bases from J, with 10 bases between. The CDR3 spells CASSQDHWEDTQYF. The DNA for the CDR3 is TGTGCCAGCAGCCAAGATCACTGGGAGGATACGCAGTATTTT.

This clone was counted once. The chain recombines TRBV2 with TRBJ1-5; TRBD1 matches 9 bases. With V trimmed by 6 bases and J by 7 bases, 13 bases remained unmatched. Germline V gene sequence: CDR1 SNHLY, CDR2 FYNNEI. This CDR3 is built from 16 residues. The CDR3 sequence: CASRAQGAGNGQPQHF. The CDR3 bases are TGTGCCAGCAGGGCACAGGGGGCGGGCAATGGACAGCCCCAGCATTTT.